One sample yielded the 12 T cell receptor beta chains listed below, sequenced in a study of Ad26.COV2.S vaccination and SARS-CoV-2 variants. Treatment meaning: around 19 received Ad26.COV2.S at low or high dose, single or two shots; five or six received placebo; per-sample allocation not given. Specimens were obtained on day 63 following the first vaccine or placebo injection. Clones were sequenced by immunoSEQ multiplex PCR, and TCRdb holds only the in-frame ones, with some missing. This table has almost 400,000 clones, 75% to 90% appearing once. The specimen was peripheral blood, collected in a trial of Ad26.COV2.S vaccine versus placebo. The receptors originated from a person between 18 and 65 years old who received the Ad26.COV2.S COVID-19 vaccine or a placebo.

The rearrangement links TRBV27 to TRBJ2-1; D remains unclear. CDR1 is MNHEY, CDR2 SMNVEV, per germline (reference sequence). The CDR3 is 12 residues long. The V end was cut by 8 bases, the J end by 0 bases, with 5 bases between. This chain's CDR3 is CASGRSYNEQFF. The CDR3 DNA follows: TGTGCCAGCGGACGCTCCTACAATGAGCAGTTCTTC.

This clone was observed a handful of times. This sequence joins TRBV27 and TRBJ1-2; no firm D call. The germline CDR1 and CDR2 sequences are MNHEY and SMNVEV (reference sequence). Trimming removed 5 bases at V and 4 bases at J, with 11 bases between. The CDR3 runs 13 residues. In nucleotides, the CDR3 is TGTGCCAGCAGTACGGACGCTGGCTATGGCTACACCTTC. Its translation is CASSTDAGYGYTF.

V and J are TRBV28 and TRBJ2-3; unclear D gene. Germline V gene data show CDR1 as MDHEN and CDR2 as SYDVKM. CDR3 length: 11 amino acids. Between the trimmed V and J ends, which lost 3 bases and 11 bases, there was a span of 9 bases. The CDR3 spells CASSLSGRQYF. CDR3 bases: TGTGCCAGCAGTTTGTCAGGAAGGCAGTATTTT.

The J gene is TRBJ2-5, the V gene TRBV25-1; TRBD2 matches 9 bases. V shed 7 bases, J shed 5 bases, and the junction held 11 bases outside the gene matches. Germline CDR1 MGHDK, CDR2 SYGVNS. The CDR3 sequence is 15 residues long. CDR3 in amino acids: CASTPREGLRETQYF. As DNA, the CDR3 is TGTGCCAGCACTCCGCGGGAGGGCCTGCGGGAGACCCAGTACTTC.

The chain recombines TRBV4-2 with TRBJ2-7; tentatively, D is TRBD2 (6 bases). The ends were cut back, 3 bases at V and 2 bases at J, with 14 bases in the middle. CDR1 and CDR2 (germline): LGHNA, YNFKEQ. The CDR3 totals 15 residues. Written as DNA, the CDR3 is TGTGCCAGCAGCCAGTCCGGGACTCGGCCCTACGAGCAGTACTTC. Protein product: CASSQSGTRPYEQYF.

The V and J genes are TRBV28 and TRBJ2-7, with TRBD2 matching 7 bases. This CDR3 spans 14 amino acids. Germline V gene lookup returns CDR1 MDHEN and CDR2 SYDVKM. The trim removed 2 bases at V and 8 bases at J, leaving 9 bases unmatched. The CDR3 protein is CASSLGGSSVKQYF. The CDR3 region has the DNA TGTGCCAGCAGTTTAGGCGGGAGTTCGGTAAAGCAGTACTTC.

The V gene is TRBV5-1, the J gene TRBJ2-1, with TRBD2 identical over 8 bases. V gave up 0 bases and J gave up 6 bases; unmatched junction bases: 5. Germline V lookup: CDR1 SGHRS, CDR2 YFSETQ. The CDR3 spans 15 residues. In nucleotides, the CDR3 is TGCGCCAGCAGCTTGGAGGGACTAGGCAGCAATGAGCAGTTCTTC. It specifies CASSLEGLGSNEQFF.

CDR3 protein: CASSQGRGPNQPQHF. CDR3 sequence (DNA): TGTGCCAGCAGCCAGGGTAGGGGGCCCAATCAGCCCCAGCATTTT. The rearrangement uses TRBV6-4 and TRBJ1-5; TRBD1 matches at 7 bases. Germline-derived CDR1 and CDR2 are MRHNA and SNTAGT. Trimming removed 6 bases from V and 3 bases from J; junction bases left unmatched: 8. The CDR3 is made up of 15 amino acids.

The chain is built from TRBV2 and TRBJ1-5; 9 nucleotides match TRBD1. V was clipped by 3 bases and J by 3 bases; unmatched bases: 3. The length of the CDR3 is 15 residues. Germline V gene sequence: CDR1 SNHLY, CDR2 FYNNEI. CDR3 DNA: TGTGCCAGCAGTGATCGGACAGGGGCCAATCAGCCCCAGCATTTT. This translates into CASSDRTGANQPQHF.

V gene TRBV11-2 combines with J gene TRBJ2-5; the match to TRBD1 covers 7 bases. V was clipped by 2 bases and J by 2 bases; unmatched bases: 5. The CDR3 has 15 residues. In germline, CDR1 is SGHAT, CDR2 FQNNGV. The CDR3 DNA follows: TGTGCCAGCAGCTTATCTGCAGGGGGTCAAGAGACCCAGTACTTC. Its protein is CASSLSAGGQETQYF.

This chain joins TRBV28 and TRBJ1-2; D remains unclear. Germline loops: CDR1 MDHEN, CDR2 SYDVKM. The CDR3 has 13 amino acids. The V gene lost 4 bases and the J gene lost 1 base, with 7 bases spanning the gap. CDR3: CASSSSFNYGYTF. DNA of the CDR3: TGTGCCAGCAGTTCGAGTTTTAACTATGGCTACACCTTC.

The CDR3 nucleotides are TGTGCCAGCAGCTTAGCGCCCCAGACTAGCGGGAGTGCGGAGACCCAGTACTTC. It yields the protein CASSLAPQTSGSAETQYF. The chain joins TRBV7-8 to TRBJ2-5, with 12 bases matching TRBD2. The junction had 10 bases not matched to a gene; V was cut back by 0 bases and J by 5 bases. The germline V gene encodes CDR1 SGHVS and CDR2 FQNEAQ. CDR3 length equals 18 residues.